The 7 T cell receptor beta chains below all came from one sample that was sequenced in a study of blood T cell repertoires in COVID-19. Sequenced by immunoSEQ multiplex PCR; TCRdb stores in-frame clones only, minus some. The repertoire holds about 41,000 clones, 88% seen once, with around 4.6% in the top ten. The sample taken for sequencing was peripheral blood. The receptors shown here come from a human donor in a cohort sampled during active COVID-19.

V gene TRBV2 combines with J gene TRBJ1-1; D perhaps matches TRBD1 (6 bases). The CDR3 consists of 15 residues. Germline loops: CDR1 SNHLY, CDR2 FYNNEI. V gave up 6 bases and J gave up 0 bases, with 14 bases separating them. The CDR3 region is CASREMTGLNTEAFF. CDR3 DNA sequence: TGTGCCAGCAGAGAGATGACAGGTTTGAACACTGAAGCTTTCTTT.

The chain joins TRBV19 to TRBJ1-1; a weak D match, TRBD1 (5 bases). The CDR3 spans 14 residues. Per germline, CDR1 LNHDA and CDR2 SQIVND (reference sequence). V shed 1 base and J shed 5 bases, with 11 bases lying between them. In DNA, the CDR3 is TGTGCCAGTAGTATAGGGCCAGGGAAGACTGAAGCTTTCTTT. This gives the protein CASSIGPGKTEAFF.

The gene calls are TRBV5-1 and TRBJ2-7, with D possibly matching TRBD2 (6 bases). CDR1 and CDR2 from the germline V gene are SGHRS and YFSETQ. Between the trimmed V and J ends, which lost 5 bases and 2 bases, there was a span of 23 bases. The CDR3 sequence is 17 residues long. The CDR3 here is CASRKPTGSTEAYEQYF. Written as DNA, the CDR3 is TGCGCCAGCAGGAAACCAACCGGGAGCACCGAAGCCTACGAGCAGTACTTC.

The V and J genes are TRBV15 and TRBJ2-1; the match to TRBD2 covers 8 bases. The germline V gene has CDR1 LNHNV and CDR2 YYDKDF (reference sequence). This CDR3 has 19 amino acids. V trimming: 0 bases; J trimming: 5 bases; junction bases outside the gene matches: 15. The CDR3 loop reads CATSRDRGAGASSHNEQFF. For the CDR3, the DNA is TGTGCCACCAGCAGAGATCGAGGAGCGGGAGCTTCTAGCCACAATGAGCAGTTCTTC.

CDR3 protein: CASSPQEEGELFF. The CDR3 DNA reads as TGTGCCAGCTCACCACAGGAGGAAGGGGAGCTGTTTTTT. The chain links TRBV18 to TRBJ2-2; perhaps TRBD2 as D (5 bases). Germline CDR1 reads KGHSH; CDR2 reads LQKENI. The CDR3 loop spans 13 amino acids. The V end lost 1 base, the J end lost 8 bases, and 8 bases lay between the germline ends.

The chain carries TRBV6-5 and TRBJ2-3, with D uncertain. V dropped 0 bases and J dropped 0 bases, with 7 bases sitting between them. Germline V gene lookup returns CDR1 MNHEY and CDR2 SVGAGI. This CDR3 contains 15 residues. In DNA, the CDR3 is TGTGCCAGCAGTTACTCTACAGAAAGCACAGATACGCAGTATTTT. It yields the protein CASSYSTESTDTQYF.

This clone was detected once. The CDR3 sequence is CASSSPGGGEYEQYF. The CDR3, as DNA: TGTGCCAGCAGTTCCCCCGGCGGGGGGGAGTACGAGCAGTACTTC. J is TRBJ2-7 and V is TRBV27, with TRBD2 identical over 9 bases. Trimming at V came to 4 bases and at J to 4 bases, leaving 8 bases not matched to a gene. The germline CDR1 and CDR2 sequences are MNHEY and SMNVEV (reference sequence). The length of the CDR3 is 15 residues.